A single sample is the source of the 4 T cell receptor beta chains below, sequenced in a study of radiotherapy plus CTLA-4 blockade in lung cancer (dated by TCRdb to the late 2010s). Library generation was performed with the immunoSEQ multiplex PCR assay. This immuneACCESS table, as held by TCRdb, lists in-frame sequences with V and J called but not all clones. Of the missing ones, under half trace to an unresolved V gene in checked studies; the others have no known cause. Recorded for this sample are some 34,000 clones; approximately 77% of them occurred a single time. In total, the top ten clones hold approximately 11% of the sample. This material consisted of peripheral blood, taken from a patient treated with radiotherapy plus ipilimumab. The receptor set was obtained from a human donor with non-small cell lung cancer who had stable disease on radiotherapy plus ipilimumab.

In this sample, this clone turned up once. The chain joins TRBV20-1 to TRBJ2-7; D possibly corresponds to TRBD1 (5 bases). The CDR3 covers 11 residues. CDR1 is DFQATT and CDR2 is SNEGSKA in the germline V gene (reference sequence). Trimming cost V 0 bases and J 9 bases, with 9 bases left between them. The CDR3 sequence: CSARDQTVQYF. CDR3 in DNA: TGCAGTGCTAGAGATCAGACAGTGCAGTACTTC.

The gene calls are TRBV5-6 and TRBJ2-2; D is possibly TRBD2 (5 bases). There are 13 residues in the CDR3. Germline CDR1 reads SGHDT; CDR2 reads YYEEEE. V lost 2 bases to trimming and J lost 7 bases, with 9 bases between them. The CDR3, as DNA: TGTGCCAGCAGCTTCGGTGGGAGCGGGGAGCTGTTTTTT. This codes for CASSFGGSGELFF.

V usage is TRBV7-8 and J usage is TRBJ2-2; D unresolved. In germline, CDR1 is SGHVS, CDR2 FQNEAQ. With 1 base removed from V and 2 bases from J, the gap between germline ends came to 8 bases. This CDR3 is 15 amino acids long. The CDR3 DNA follows: TGTGCCAGCAGCTTAGGCCAGACTAACACCGGGGAGCTGTTTTTT. Amino acids: CASSLGQTNTGELFF.

This clone has a handful of counts. V and J are TRBV9 and TRBJ1-6, with D unclear. The germline gives CDR1 SGDLS, CDR2 YYNGEE. Trimming removed 0 bases from V and 9 bases from J, with 10 bases in between. This CDR3 is built from 14 residues. In DNA form, the CDR3 reads TGTGCCAGCAGCGTAGGCTCCGAGGGTTCACCCCTCCACTTT. Encoded protein: CASSVGSEGSPLHF.